The following is a TCR beta chain sequence with its context. The V end lost 4 bases, the J end lost 3 bases, and 7 bases lay between the germline ends. Per germline, CDR1 SGHRS and CDR2 YFSETQ. The CDR3 sequence is 13 residues long. This entry is derived from a study of shared clonotypes between healthy human individuals. The method was immunoSEQ multiplex PCR; TCRdb's version includes in-frame clones alone and lacks a portion of them. The sample consists of some 2,000,000 clones, over 85% of them appearing once. The sequencing input was naive CD4+ T cells sorted from blood. Subset defined: CD45RA+ positively selected. The chain uses TRBV5-1 and TRBJ1-4; D remains ambiguous. This TCR came from a man younger than 35 in good health. This CDR3 is CASSPLANEKLFF. The DNA for the CDR3 is TGCGCCAGCAGCCCCCTGGCTAATGAAAAACTGTTTTTT.